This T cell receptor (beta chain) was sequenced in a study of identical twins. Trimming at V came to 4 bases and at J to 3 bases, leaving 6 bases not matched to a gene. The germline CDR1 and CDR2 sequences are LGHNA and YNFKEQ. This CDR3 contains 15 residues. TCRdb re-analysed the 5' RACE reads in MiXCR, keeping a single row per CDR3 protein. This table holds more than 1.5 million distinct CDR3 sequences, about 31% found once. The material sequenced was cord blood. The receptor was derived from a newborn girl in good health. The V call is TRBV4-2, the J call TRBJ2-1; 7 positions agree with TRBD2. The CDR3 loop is CASSPEAGRYNEQFF. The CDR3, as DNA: TGTGCCAGCAGCCCCGAAGCGGGGCGCTACAATGAGCAGTTCTTC.